This T cell receptor beta chain is drawn from a study of brain metastases from non-small cell lung cancer. The CDR3 is 15 amino acids. Per the germline V gene, CDR1 is KGHSH and CDR2 is LQKENI. Assay used: immunoSEQ multiplex PCR; TCRdb lists only in-frame clones, some missing. The profile covers roughly 14,000 clones, with roughly four fifths appearing a single time and about 8% taken by the ten largest. On this clone: The junction does not match germline at one end; this may be a read error. This specimen includes other DNA sequences encoding the same CDR3.

Input material: primary lung tumor tissue. This clonotype originated in a donor aged 40 or older with non-small cell lung cancer. The rearrangement uses TRBV18 and TRBJ2-1; D possibly corresponds to TRBD2 (6 bases). CDR3 sequence (DNA): TGTGCTAGCTCGTCCGCGGGGTACTCCTACAATGAGCAGTTCTTC. The encoded protein is CASSSAGYSYNEQFF.